This entry is about one T cell receptor beta chain. The sample comes from a study of control samples from healthy donors and cancer patients. V gave up 7 bases and J gave up 7 bases, with 22 bases separating them. Germline CDR1 reads MNHEY; CDR2 reads SMNVEV (reference sequence). The CDR3 loop spans 15 amino acids. Generated by immunoSEQ multiplex PCR, the TCRdb table keeps only in-frame clones and is missing some. There are 200,000 to 250,000 clones in the sample; over 90% occur only once, and about 1.6% lies in the top ten. The chain couples TRBV27 to TRBJ1-2; D is ambiguous. This clonotype was obtained from a man aged 45-65 years in good health. Sequencing used blood. The CDR3, as DNA: TGTGCCAGCACCTCAGGAAGGGCCTCTGGGTTTGGCTACACCTTC. This encodes CASTSGRASGFGYTF.